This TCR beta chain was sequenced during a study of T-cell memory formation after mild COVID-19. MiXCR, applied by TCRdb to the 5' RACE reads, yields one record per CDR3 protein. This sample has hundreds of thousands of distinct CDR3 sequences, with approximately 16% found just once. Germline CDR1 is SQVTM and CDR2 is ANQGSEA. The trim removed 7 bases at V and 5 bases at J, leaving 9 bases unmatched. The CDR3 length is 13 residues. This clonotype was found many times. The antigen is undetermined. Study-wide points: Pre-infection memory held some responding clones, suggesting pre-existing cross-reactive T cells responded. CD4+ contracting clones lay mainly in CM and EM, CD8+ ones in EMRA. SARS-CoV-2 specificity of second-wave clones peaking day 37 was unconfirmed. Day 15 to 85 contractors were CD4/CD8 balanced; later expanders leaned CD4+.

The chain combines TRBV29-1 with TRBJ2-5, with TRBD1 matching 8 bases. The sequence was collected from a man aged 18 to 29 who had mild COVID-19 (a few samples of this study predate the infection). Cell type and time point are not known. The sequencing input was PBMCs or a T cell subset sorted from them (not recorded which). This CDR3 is CSGGLQGDETQYF. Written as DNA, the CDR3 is TGCAGCGGCGGGTTACAGGGGGACGAGACCCAGTACTTC. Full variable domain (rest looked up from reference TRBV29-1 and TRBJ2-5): SAVISQKPSRDICQRGTSLTIQCQVDSQVTMMFWYRQQPGQSLTLIATANQGSEATYESGFVIDKFPISRPNLTFSTLTVSNMSPEDSSIYLCSGGLQGDETQYFGPGTRLLVL.